This T cell receptor (beta chain) was profiled in a study of cytomegalovirus exposure and HLA in healthy donors. Trimming stripped 2 bases from V and 5 bases from J, with 10 bases between. The CDR3 covers 14 residues. It was with 60 Vbeta and 13 Jbeta primers that the PCR ran. Original methodology: Approximately 12 million of the roughly 80 million unique TCR beta chains counted in a later analysis were shared. Sequencing was performed with immunoSEQ multiplex PCR; in TCRdb, only in-frame clones are kept and a portion is missing. The V and J calls and the clone size are those of that table, but D and trimming were determined from the DNA. The top ten hold 3% to 3.5% of the sample, which has some 90,000 clones, around 73% seen once. The study's findings and limits: Trimming of TCR beta V- and J-genes showed a link, identified in a later analysis, to a missense DCLRE1C variant. Among TCR beta chains, those listed as cytomegalovirus-associated numbered around 160. Analysis performed later found under 20,000 TCR beta sequences associated with HLA alleles at 0.05 false discovery rate.

This clone was seen once. Its target is unknown. The genes are TRBV23-1 and TRBJ2-1; the D is unclear. TRBV23-1 is an ORF for which the function is uncertain. Specimen: PBMCs. This clonotype was obtained from a woman aged 40 to 49 in good health and CMV-seronegative. In nucleotides, the CDR3 is TGCGCCAGCAGTCAAGCGGTTCACGACAATGAGCAGTTCTTC. Translated, it gives CASSQAVHDNEQFF.